The 4 T cell receptor beta chains reported below all come from one sample, sequenced in a study of blood T cell repertoires in COVID-19. Method: immunoSEQ multiplex PCR; TCRdb's copy keeps in-frame clones and lacks some. The sample holds fewer than 80,000 clones; approximately 80% are singletons and the top ten take 13%. The sequenced material came from peripheral blood. The source is a man between 50 and 59 years old with COVID-19, enrolled during active disease.

This clone has only a few counts. The chain uses TRBV2 and TRBJ1-5; no reliable D call. Between the trimmed V and J ends, which lost 5 bases and 3 bases, there was a span of 11 bases. The CDR3 is made up of 14 amino acids. The germline V gene encodes CDR1 SNHLY and CDR2 FYNNEI. The CDR3 sequence is CASSLMSPNQPQHF. The CDR3 DNA reads as TGTGCCAGCAGTCTTATGAGTCCCAATCAGCCCCAGCATTTT.

V gene TRBV29-1 combines with J gene TRBJ2-1, with 14 bases aligning to TRBD2. Trimming took 7 bases from V and 2 from J; bases not matched to a gene: 4. This CDR3 is built from 15 residues. Germline V lookup: CDR1 SQVTM, CDR2 ANQGSEA. This chain's CDR3 is CSAGTSGGPYNEQFF. CDR3 nucleotide sequence: TGCAGCGCCGGGACTAGCGGGGGTCCCTACAATGAGCAGTTCTTC.

This clone showed up just once. The chain combines TRBV9 with TRBJ2-1, with D possibly matching TRBD2 (6 bases). CDR1 is SGDLS and CDR2 is YYNGEE in the germline V gene. This CDR3 comprises 16 residues. Trimming removed 0 bases at V and 0 bases at J, with 10 bases between. Here the CDR3 reads CASSVVWGGSYNEQFF. CDR3 sequence (DNA): TGTGCCAGCAGCGTAGTCTGGGGAGGCTCCTACAATGAGCAGTTCTTC.

The J gene is TRBJ2-7, the V gene TRBV4-2; D not certain. The V gene's germline CDR1 is LGHNA and CDR2 YNFKEQ. Trimming took 4 bases from V and 1 from J, leaving 5 bases between them. The CDR3 contains 12 residues. CDR3 region: CASSPNSYEQYF. As DNA, the CDR3 is TGTGCCAGCAGCCCCAATTCCTACGAGCAGTACTTC.